A single sample is the source of the 19 T cell receptor beta chains below, sequenced in a study of identical twins. TCRdb recomputed calls from the 5' RACE reads with MiXCR, one row per CDR3 protein. The table includes 550,000 to 700,000 distinct CDR3 sequences, 9.6% detected once. This same sample was also taken into another study, of yellow fever vaccine responses in identical twins.

Sequencing was performed on PBMCs. These receptors all stem from a woman between 18 and 30 years old in good health.

This clonotype was recorded a few times. The gene calls are TRBV12-3 or TRBV12-4 and TRBJ2-7; TRBD2 matches 12 bases. The CDR3 loop spans 14 amino acids. V lost 1 base and J lost 6; bases outside the gene matches: 1. The CDR3 sequence is CASSLGTSGAEQYF. CDR3 DNA: TGTGCCAGCAGTTTAGGGACTAGCGGGGCCGAGCAGTACTTC.

The rearrangement joins TRBV11-1 to TRBJ2-1; possible D gene TRBD2, 5 bases. The CDR3 has 15 amino acids. Germline-derived CDR1 and CDR2 are SGHAT and FQDESV (reference sequence). Trimming removed 5 bases at V and 0 bases at J, with 11 bases between. DNA for the CDR3: TGTGCCAGCAGCATCGATACTAGCTCCTACAATGAGCAGTTCTTC. Translating gives CASSIDTSSYNEQFF. The full variable domain, rest sourced from reference TRBV11-1 and TRBJ2-1, is EAEVAQSPRYKITEKSQAVAFWCDPISGHATLYWYRQILGQGPELLVQFQDESVVDDSQLPKDRFSAERLKGVDSTLKIQPAELGDSAMYLCASSIDTSSYNEQFFGPGTRLTVL.

The chain carries TRBV4-1 and TRBJ1-5; TRBD1 might be the D (5 bases). The CDR3 loop spans 15 amino acids. Germline CDR1 and CDR2: MGHRA and YSYEKL. Trimming shortened V by 2 bases and J by 5 bases, and 13 bases separated the two germline ends. The CDR3 sequence: CASSQRSDSYQPQHF. The DNA for the CDR3 is TGCGCCAGCAGCCAACGAAGTGACAGTTATCAGCCCCAGCATTTT.

This clonotype was recorded a few times. The chain has TRBV30 and TRBJ2-3; 11 bases are a match to TRBD2. V lost 5 bases to trimming and J lost 4 bases; unmatched junction nucleotides: 14. CDR1 is GTSNPN and CDR2 is SVGIG in the germline V gene (reference sequence). The CDR3 is 17 residues long. CDR3 nucleotide sequence: TGTGCCTGGGGAGGGGGCTCGACTAGCGGGGTCTCAGATACGCAGTATTTT. This gives the protein CAWGGGSTSGVSDTQYF. Based on the CDR3 plus reference TRBV30 and TRBJ2-3, the full variable domain is SQTIHQWPATLVQPVGSPLSLECTVEGTSNPNLYWYRQAAGRGLQLLFYSVGIGQISSEVPQNLSASRPQDRQFILSSKKLLLSDSGFYLCAWGGGSTSGVSDTQYFGPGTRLTVL.

The rearrangement uses TRBV4-2 and TRBJ2-1; TRBD2 matches 8 bases. The V and J ends lost 3 bases and 2 bases, in that order; junction bases with no gene match: 9. CDR1 is LGHNA and CDR2 is YNFKEQ in the germline V gene. The CDR3 totals 17 residues. CDR3 region: CASSHEEAGVPYNEQFF. In DNA form, the CDR3 reads TGTGCCAGCAGCCACGAAGAAGCGGGAGTCCCCTACAATGAGCAGTTCTTC.

This rearrangement joins TRBV6-7 to TRBJ2-3, with TRBD2 matching 8 bases. TRBV6-7 is noted as an ORF with a role that remains uncertain. The trim removed 6 bases at V and 3 bases at J, leaving 20 bases unmatched. CDR3 length equals 19 residues. CDR3 region: CASSCCGRHTHLKTDTQYF. In DNA, the CDR3 is TGTGCCAGCAGCTGTTGCGGGAGGCACACCCACCTGAAGACAGATACGCAGTATTTT.

This clonotype has only a few counts. This rearrangement joins TRBV2 to TRBJ2-5, with a possible D match to TRBD1 (6 bases). Germline V gives CDR1 SNHLY, CDR2 FYNNEI. Trimming cost V 4 bases and J 5 bases, with 14 bases left between them. The CDR3 totals 14 residues. CDR3 in DNA: TGTGCCAGCAGTGCTGAACAGGGCTGGGAGACCCAGTACTTC. This codes for CASSAEQGWETQYF.

This clonotype has just a few counts. This rearrangement joins TRBV20-1 to TRBJ2-3, with 8 bases aligning to TRBD2. Losses at the gene ends were 1 base for V and 2 bases for J; bases not matched to a gene: 2. The germline gives CDR1 DFQATT, CDR2 SNEGSKA (reference sequence). The CDR3 has 14 amino acids. This CDR3 reads CSARASGFTDTQYF. DNA for the CDR3: TGCAGTGCTAGAGCTAGCGGGTTCACAGATACGCAGTATTTT.

In DNA form, the CDR3 reads TGTGCCAGCAGTTCCAGACCGACAGGGTCGGCGAACACCGGGGAGCTGTTTTTT. Protein sequence: CASSSRPTGSANTGELFF. The genes are TRBV12-3 or TRBV12-4 and TRBJ2-2; the match to TRBD1 covers 7 bases. The CDR3 extends over 18 amino acids. J was trimmed by 0 bases and V by 4 bases; bases with no gene match: 11.

This clonotype was counted ten times or more. The CDR3 DNA reads TGCAGTGCTAGAACGGGGGAAGAGACCCAGTACTTC. This encodes CSARTGEETQYF. The V gene is TRBV20-1, the J gene TRBJ2-5; a weak D match, TRBD2 (6 bases). The CDR3 runs to 12 residues. The germline V and J ends were trimmed by 2 bases and 3 bases, with 7 bases remaining between them. Germline CDR1 is DFQATT and CDR2 is SNEGSKA (reference sequence).

This chain joins TRBV10-2 and TRBJ2-1, with D unresolved. The CDR3 covers 11 residues. V was clipped by 5 bases and J by 8 bases, with 7 bases between them. Germline CDR1 WSHSY, CDR2 SAAADI. The CDR3 bases are TGCGCCAGCAGTTGGTTGTATGAGCAGTTCTTC. Residues: CASSWLYEQFF.

This clonotype was recorded at least ten times. V usage is TRBV6-1 and J usage is TRBJ2-7; unclear D gene. Per germline, CDR1 MNHNS and CDR2 SASEGT. This CDR3 region has 15 residues. V shed 6 bases and J shed 5 bases, with 20 bases lying between them. CDR3 sequence: CASSLTLVGNHEQYF. In nucleotides, the CDR3 is TGTGCCAGCAGCCTGACCTTAGTGGGGAACCACGAGCAGTACTTC.

The V and J genes are TRBV12-3 or TRBV12-4 and TRBJ2-7; the D gene is possibly TRBD2 (6 bases). V was shortened by 0 bases and J by 2 bases, with 11 bases between the two germline ends. The CDR3 sequence is 15 residues long. In nucleotides, the CDR3 is TGTGCCAGCAGTTTAGCTAGCGGTCCCCCCTACGAGCAGTACTTC. It is translated as CASSLASGPPYEQYF.

Ten or more counts support this clonotype. The chain employs TRBV28 and TRBJ2-7; D not certain. The V gene lost 1 base and the J gene lost 2 bases, with 12 bases spanning the gap. The CDR3 has 15 amino acids. The germline CDR1 and CDR2 sequences are MDHEN and SYDVKM. The CDR3 coding sequence is TGTGCCAGCAGTTTATTAGGGTATCCCCCCTACGAGCAGTACTTC. The encoded protein is CASSLLGYPPYEQYF.

This clonotype was seen more than once but under ten times. V is TRBV28 and J is TRBJ2-3, with 8 bases aligning to TRBD1. The V gene's germline CDR1 is MDHEN and CDR2 SYDVKM. The J segment lost 2 bases and the V segment lost 11 bases, leaving 6 bases of the junction unmatched. CDR3 length equals 13 residues. The CDR3 region is CACTQGATDTQYF. The CDR3 coding sequence is TGTGCCTGCACGCAGGGGGCCACAGATACGCAGTATTTT.

The chain combines TRBV19 with TRBJ2-1; 13 nucleotides align to TRBD2. The trim removed 10 bases at V and 6 bases at J, leaving 9 bases unmatched. Germline V CDR1 and CDR2: LNHDA, SQIVND (reference sequence). The CDR3 runs to 15 residues. This CDR3 reads CATSTTSGRSNEQFF. The CDR3 DNA reads TGTGCCACCTCAACGACTAGCGGGAGGAGCAATGAGCAGTTCTTC.

This clonotype came up many times. The V call is TRBV6-2 or TRBV6-3, the J call TRBJ1-1; D is unclear. Germline CDR1 MNHEY, CDR2 SVGEGT. V was trimmed by 1 base and J by 1 base, leaving 7 bases between them. The CDR3 totals 14 residues. The CDR3: CASSYLAGNTEAFF. CDR3 in DNA: TGTGCCAGCAGTTACTTGGCAGGGAACACTGAAGCTTTCTTT.

This clonotype has a count of ten or more. This sequence joins TRBV10-3 and TRBJ2-5, with D unclear. Trimming left V 3 bases short and J 5 bases short, with 10 bases between. Per germline, CDR1 ENHRY and CDR2 SYGVKD. The CDR3 has 13 residues. The CDR3, as DNA: TGTGCCATCAGTGAATGGGATGGGGAGACCCAGTACTTC. Its translation: CAISEWDGETQYF.

This chain joins TRBV7-8 and TRBJ2-6; 10 nucleotides align to TRBD1. V trimming: 5 bases; J trimming: 3 bases; junction bases outside the gene matches: 10. The CDR3 consists of 18 residues. Germline CDR1 and CDR2: SGHVS and FQNEAQ. The CDR3 is CASSITMTGGVGANVLTF. The CDR3 nucleotides read TGTGCCAGCAGCATAACTATGACAGGGGGCGTTGGGGCCAACGTCCTGACTTTC.